The sequence of this T cell receptor (beta chain) was determined in a study of blood T cell repertoires in COVID-19 (TCRdb year 2020). The study in broad terms: Collaborator samples came from the United States, Italy and Spain and covered acute and convalescent phases of COVID-19. The prospective study material was composed of cDNA or gDNA derived from T cells, B-cell-depleted T cells, or PBMCs. The dataset comprised deeply sampled blood TCRbeta repertoires from subjects exposed to, actively infected with, or recovered from COVID-19. The samples were drawn from the first 160 participants of the ongoing ImmuneRACE study and from 1,254 subjects provided by 6 global collaborators. The repertoires were released in a freely available public database meant as a resource for research on the immune response to SARS-CoV-2. The sample metadata nearly always contained a de-identified subject ID, COVID-19 status, age in years and sex. HLA class I and class II types, where available, came from metadata supplied by the sample provider rather than from assay-based typing.

About this clone itself: Its antigen specificity is not known. No quality values exist for individual bases; no much larger clone is one base distant.

The paper's findings and limits, for the study overall: The quantity of clinical and demographic metadata differed by source and by participant and was supplied without curation.

Enrolling through a virtual design, the prospective study's participants ranged in age from roughly 18 to 95 years and lived across some 23 United States geographic areas. In the prospective study, participants were assigned to cohorts based on the clinical history participants reported in a screening survey and a study questionnaire. ImmuneRACE Cohort 3 recovered participants were defined by two consecutive negative NP/OP PCR tests, healthcare professional clearance, or symptom resolution. In the prospective study, mobile phlebotomists collected whole blood, serum and a nasopharyngeal or oropharyngeal swab from each participant. Additional blood draws and questionnaires over a 2-month period could optionally be provided by prospective study participants. Before DNA extraction, blood samples from the prospective study were shipped at room temperature or frozen. The immunoSEQ Assay, a bias-controlled multiplex PCR, was used to amplify TCRbeta CDR3 regions from genomic DNA. The authors' pipeline ran thus. Within the assay, amplification of reference gene primers was used to estimate how many nucleated cells each sample contained. Sequence reads were collapsed and filtered to measure the absolute abundance of every unique TCRbeta CDR3 rearrangement. For each sample, productive Simpson clonality was calculated as the square root of Simpson's diversity index across productive rearrangements. TCRdb obtained this table from immuneACCESS and retained in-frame rearrangements with V and J assigned. These tables miss some clones; where compared with another copy, unresolved V genes account for less than half of the shortfall, and the remainder is unexplained. The V and J calls and clone size are taken from that table; D and trimming were inferred from the DNA. The sample profile shows approximately 300,000 clones; under 95% of them were found once. In total, the top ten clones hold around 18% of the sample.

Germline trimming amounts to 5 bases on V and 5 bases on J, with 6 as the count of junction bases outside the gene matches. From the cysteine up to the phenylalanine, the CDR3 has a length of 15 residues. Only the CDR3 portion is preserved as DNA: 45 bases, with reading frame beginning at the first base. The germline V gene encodes CDR1 MRHNA and CDR2 SNTAGT. The sample comprised PBMCs or T cells enriched from blood (not recorded which). This TCR came from a young woman who had recovered from COVID-19. The chain couples TRBV6-4 to TRBJ1-5; TRBD1 fits 10 bases in the junction. The nucleotide sequence is TGTGCCAGCAGTCCAACCGGGACAGGGGATCAGCCCCAGCATTTT. Translation gives CASSPTGTGDQPQHF.